The rows below give T cell receptor beta chains drawn from one sample of a study of liver allograft versus peripheral blood T cells. One entry per CDR3 protein results from TCRdb running MiXCR on the reads. The sample includes some 8,000 distinct CDR3 sequences, under 20% of them seen just once. The origin of the receptors is a human patient who had a liver transplant. A subset of T cells may come from the graft donor. CDR3s include the opening cysteine and the closing phenylalanine or tryptophan. The D gene is left open where the match is weak. Size is omitted from some rows. Given values are once, few, many or a class for expanded clones.

clone size,D gene,CDR3 length,V gene,J gene,CDR3 DNA,CDR3 protein
few,.,13,TRBV7-9,TRBJ1-6,TGTGCCAGCAGCTTACCCAGCGAATCACCCCTCCACTTT,CASSLPSESPLHF
medium-sized,.,15,TRBV5-4,TRBJ1-1,TGTGCCAGCAGCACCCCCGGTGGGGGGAACACTGAAGCTTTCTTT,CASSTPGGGNTEAFF
.,.,12,TRBV20-1,TRBJ1-2,TGCAGTGCTTCTCCCCCCACCTATGGCTACACCTTC,CSASPPTYGYTF
many,TRBD2,21,TRBV15,TRBJ2-1,TGTGCCACCAGCAGAGAGAACTTCGTAACTAGCGGGGGGCCCTCCTACAATGAGCAGTTCTTC,CATSRENFVTSGGPSYNEQFF
medium-sized,TRBD1,13,TRBV29-1,TRBJ2-7,TGCAGCGTTTCCACACAGGGGGTTGGCGAGCAGTACTTC,CSVSTQGVGEQYF
.,TRBD2,15,TRBV20-1,TRBJ2-1,TGCAGTGCCGAATTAGCGGGGGGCTCCTACAATGAGCAGTTCTTC,CSAELAGGSYNEQFF
medium-sized,TRBD1,11,TRBV29-1,TRBJ1-1,TGCAGCGTGGGGACAGCCATTGAAGCTTTCTTT,CSVGTAIEAFF
.,.,13,TRBV6-1,TRBJ2-7,TGTGCCAGCACAAGGCAGGGAAGTGCCGAGCAGTACTTC,CASTRQGSAEQYF
.,TRBD1,17,TRBV7-9,TRBJ2-7,TGTGCCAGCAGCCCCCTATCCGGGACAGGGCTCTCCTACGAGCAGTACTTC,CASSPLSGTGLSYEQYF
many,TRBD2,18,TRBV7-2,TRBJ2-1,TGTGCCAGCAGCTTGGGCGAACTAGCGGGGGGGCCCGACAATGAGCAGTTCTTC,CASSLGELAGGPDNEQFF
.,TRBD1,13,TRBV12-3/TRBV12-4,TRBJ1-5,TGTGCCAGCAGTTTTGGGACAGGGGGAGGTCGCCATTTT,CASSFGTGGGRHF
many,TRBD1,15,TRBV12-3/TRBV12-4,TRBJ1-2,TGTGCCAGCAGTCATTCGGGACAGGGCCCCTATGGCTACACCTTC,CASSHSGQGPYGYTF
medium-sized,.,14,TRBV7-2,TRBJ2-1,TGTGCCAGCAGCTTAGAAGCTACCTACAATGAGCAGTTCTTC,CASSLEATYNEQFF
medium-sized,TRBD1,14,TRBV7-2,TRBJ2-7,TGTGCCAGCAGCTCGGACAGGGGTGGGTACGAGCAGTACTTC,CASSSDRGGYEQYF
medium-sized,.,14,TRBV29-1,TRBJ2-2,TGCAGCGTTAAGAGGGGGATAAACACCGGGGAGCTGTTTTTT,CSVKRGINTGELFF
few,.,14,TRBV12-3/TRBV12-4,TRBJ2-7,TGTGCCAGCAGCAGGACCCAACCGGCCTACGAGCAGTACTTC,CASSRTQPAYEQYF
medium-sized,.,15,TRBV6-5,TRBJ1-6,TGTGCCAGCAGTTACTCGGCAGGGGTCCAATCACCCCTCCACTTT,CASSYSAGVQSPLHF
medium-sized,.,13,TRBV29-1,TRBJ1-2,TGCAGCGTTGACGGGGACACCTACTATGGCTACACCTTC,CSVDGDTYYGYTF
medium-sized,.,14,TRBV30,TRBJ1-4,TGTGCCTGGAGTGTTAAGTTTCTTTCACGAAAACTGTTTTTT,CAWSVKFLSRKLFF
medium-sized,.,13,TRBV27,TRBJ1-6,TGTGCCAGCAGTTTTTCTTATAATTCACCCCTCCACTTT,CASSFSYNSPLHF
medium-sized,.,13,TRBV19,TRBJ1-3,TGTGCCAGTAGTTGGGACCGAGGAAACACCATATATTTT,CASSWDRGNTIYF
few,.,14,TRBV20-1,TRBJ1-2,TGCAGTGCTCGGGGGCGACGTCAATACTATGGCTACACCTTC,CSARGRRQYYGYTF
medium-sized,.,14,TRBV6-1,TRBJ1-1,TGTGCCAGCAGTGAACCTGTTAGGGCTACTGAAGCTTTCTTT,CASSEPVRATEAFF
many,.,17,TRBV5-5,TRBJ2-6,TGTGCCAGCAGCTTGGGAAGTACCAGCTCTGGGGCCAACGTCCTGACTTTC,CASSLGSTSSGANVLTF
many,TRBD1,16,TRBV28,TRBJ1-2,TGTGCCAGCAGTCCGGTCGGCCCGGGACAGGTCTATGGCTACACCTTC,CASSPVGPGQVYGYTF
medium-sized,.,15,TRBV6-6,TRBJ1-5,TGTGCCAGCAGTTACTCGGGAGGAGGCAATCAGCCCCAGCATTTT,CASSYSGGGNQPQHF
.,.,15,TRBV5-6,TRBJ1-5,TGTGCCAGCAGCTTGTGGGGCGCGGGAAATCAGCCCCAGCATTTT,CASSLWGAGNQPQHF
many,.,12,TRBV7-2,TRBJ1-5,TGTGCCAGCAGCTTTCCTTTTCAGCCCCAGCATTTT,CASSFPFQPQHF
.,.,12,TRBV11-2,TRBJ1-5,TGTGCCAGCAGCTCGAATAATCAGCCCCAGCATTTT,CASSSNNQPQHF
few,.,13,TRBV11-3,TRBJ1-1,TGTGCCAGCAGCCTCCAGTTGAACACTGAAGCTTTCTTT,CASSLQLNTEAFF
medium-sized,.,14,TRBV6-1,TRBJ1-2,TGTGCCAGCAGTGAAGCGGGGGGCAACTATGGCTACACCTTC,CASSEAGGNYGYTF
.,.,12,TRBV12-3/TRBV12-4,TRBJ1-2,TGTGCCAGCAGTTTACAGGCGGAGGGCTACACCTTC,CASSLQAEGYTF
medium-sized,.,14,TRBV6-2/TRBV6-3,TRBJ1-1,TGTGCCAGCAGTTCTTTGGGGGGGGGCACTGAAGCTTTCTTT,CASSSLGGGTEAFF
many,.,15,TRBV7-3,TRBJ2-6,TGTGCCAGCAGCTCGGAGGGATCTGGGGCCAACGTCCTGACTTTC,CASSSEGSGANVLTF
medium-sized,.,14,TRBV19,TRBJ1-1,TGTGCCAGTAGTGCTTCGGGTCGGGGCACTGAAGCTTTCTTT,CASSASGRGTEAFF
medium-sized,.,15,TRBV15,TRBJ2-7,TGTGCCACCAGCAGAGATCGCGAAAGGTCCTACGAGCAGTACTTC,CATSRDRERSYEQYF
medium-sized,.,17,TRBV6-1,TRBJ1-2,TGTGCCAGCAGTGATGGACCAGGGAACGGGAAGAGCTATGGCTACACCTTC,CASSDGPGNGKSYGYTF
many,.,13,TRBV20-1,TRBJ1-1,TGCAGTGCTAGAGCCGGGATGAACACTGAAGCTTTCTTT,CSARAGMNTEAFF
medium-sized,.,13,TRBV6-1,TRBJ2-1,TGTGCCAGCAGTTACTCGGACCCCAATGAGCAGTTCTTC,CASSYSDPNEQFF
medium-sized,.,14,TRBV18,TRBJ1-2,TGTGCCAGCTCACCAGCGAGACAAACGTCGGACTACACCTTC,CASSPARQTSDYTF
medium-sized,.,14,TRBV7-9,TRBJ1-2,TGTGCCAGCAGCCTAGCGTGGGGGCGACATGGCTACACCTTC,CASSLAWGRHGYTF
medium-sized,.,17,TRBV6-1,TRBJ2-6,TGTGCCAGCAACCCCGGGCAGGGAGACTCTGGGGCCAACGTCCTGACTTTC,CASNPGQGDSGANVLTF
many,.,13,TRBV19,TRBJ1-1,TGTGCCAGTAGTATAGATATGAGTACTGAAGCTTTCTTT,CASSIDMSTEAFF
few,.,13,TRBV20-1,TRBJ1-5,TGCAGTGCTAGTGGGACTCTGGCTCAGCCCCAGCATTTT,CSASGTLAQPQHF
few,.,11,TRBV12-5,TRBJ1-5,TGTGCTAGTGGTTTGCGGGAGCCCCAGCATTTT,CASGLREPQHF
medium-sized,.,15,TRBV6-5,TRBJ1-1,TGTGCCAGCAGTTACGTCGGGAGGTTGGGCACTGAAGCTTTCTTT,CASSYVGRLGTEAFF
many,.,15,TRBV18,TRBJ2-5,TGTGCCAGCTCACCAGTTGGGGCCCCGCAAGAGACCCAGTACTTC,CASSPVGAPQETQYF
medium-sized,.,15,TRBV19,TRBJ1-1,TGTGCCAGTAGTATATCGGGGGGCTTGAACACTGAAGCTTTCTTT,CASSISGGLNTEAFF
medium-sized,.,14,TRBV29-1,TRBJ1-1,TGCAGCGTCGTCCTTGGGGGTGTGAACACTGAAGCTTTCTTT,CSVVLGGVNTEAFF
.,TRBD1,14,TRBV6-1,TRBJ1-2,TGTGCCAGCAGTGACGGACAGGGGGCTTATGGCTACACCTTC,CASSDGQGAYGYTF
medium-sized,.,15,TRBV28,TRBJ1-6,TGTGCCAGCAGTTTAACTCCCAGGGGAGGGTCACCCCTCCACTTT,CASSLTPRGGSPLHF
medium-sized,.,14,TRBV18,TRBJ1-2,TGTGCCAGCTCACGCGACAGATTTAACTATGGCTACACCTTC,CASSRDRFNYGYTF